This TCR beta chain stems from a study of identical twins. Study-level findings and limits: Its conclusions, products of cross-sectional statistical analysis, did not come from following the same donors.

There are a few counts of this clonotype. Its antigen is not identified. Template switching supplied a universal primer site; unique molecular identifiers were carried on the cDNA. Each CDR3 protein is one row after TCRdb ran MiXCR on the 5' RACE reads. The profile shows about 1.7 million distinct CDR3 sequences, under 35% of them singletons. The material sequenced was cord blood. The receptor was derived from a newborn girl in good health.

CDR3: CASSPPTTSGTDTQYF. CDR3 DNA: TGCGCCAGCAGCCCACCGACGACTAGCGGCACAGATACGCAGTATTTT. The rearrangement joins TRBV5-1 to TRBJ2-3, with 8 positions matching TRBD2. The CDR3 sequence is 16 residues long. The ends lost 4 bases at V and 1 base at J; junction bases unmatched: 8. Germline lookup yields CDR1 SGHRS and CDR2 YFSETQ.